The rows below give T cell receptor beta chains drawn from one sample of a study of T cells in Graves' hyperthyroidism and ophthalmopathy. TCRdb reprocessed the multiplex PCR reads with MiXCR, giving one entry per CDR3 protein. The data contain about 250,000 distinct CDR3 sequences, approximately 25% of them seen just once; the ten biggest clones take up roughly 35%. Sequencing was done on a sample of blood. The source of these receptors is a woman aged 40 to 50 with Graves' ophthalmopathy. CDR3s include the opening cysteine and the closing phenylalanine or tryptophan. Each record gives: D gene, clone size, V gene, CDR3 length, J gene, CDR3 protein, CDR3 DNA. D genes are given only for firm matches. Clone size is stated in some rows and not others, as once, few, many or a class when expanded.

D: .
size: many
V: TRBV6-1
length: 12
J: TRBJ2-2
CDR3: CASRDIIGELFF
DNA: TGTGCCAGCAGGGACATTATCGGGGAGCTGTTTTTT

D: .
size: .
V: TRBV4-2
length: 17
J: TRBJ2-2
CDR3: CASSQSTASLNTGELFF
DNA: TGTGCCAGCAGCCAATCGACGGCCTCCTTGAACACCGGGGAGCTGTTTTTT

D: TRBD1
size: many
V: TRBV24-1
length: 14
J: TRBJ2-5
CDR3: CATSDLGTEETQYF
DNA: TGTGCCACCAGTGACCTTGGGACAGAGGAGACCCAGTACTTC

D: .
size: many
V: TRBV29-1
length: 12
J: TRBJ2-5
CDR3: CSAQDGIETQYF
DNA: TGCAGCGCCCAGGACGGCATAGAGACCCAGTACTTC

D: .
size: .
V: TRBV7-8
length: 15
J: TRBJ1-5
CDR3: CASSLDMGSSQPQHF
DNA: TGTGCCAGCAGCTTAGATATGGGGTCGAGTCAGCCCCAGCATTTT

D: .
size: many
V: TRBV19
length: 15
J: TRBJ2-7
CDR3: CASSMGQARSYEQYF
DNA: TGTGCCAGTAGTATGGGTCAGGCTCGATCCTACGAGCAGTACTTC

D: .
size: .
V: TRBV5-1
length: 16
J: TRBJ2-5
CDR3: CASSLTRTEGRETQYF
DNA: TGCGCCAGCAGCCTCACGCGGACCGAGGGGCGAGAGACCCAGTACTTC

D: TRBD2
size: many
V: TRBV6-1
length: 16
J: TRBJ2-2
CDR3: CASSQPAGGPAGELFF
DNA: TGTGCCAGCAGTCAACCAGCGGGAGGGCCAGCCGGGGAGCTGTTTTTT

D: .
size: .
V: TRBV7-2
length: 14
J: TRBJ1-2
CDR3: CASAPSGGGYGYTF
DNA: TGTGCCAGCGCCCCGTCCGGGGGGGGCTATGGCTACACCTTC

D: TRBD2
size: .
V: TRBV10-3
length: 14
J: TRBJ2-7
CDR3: CAISGAGATYEQYF
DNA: TGTGCCATCAGTGGAGCGGGAGCGACCTACGAGCAGTACTTC

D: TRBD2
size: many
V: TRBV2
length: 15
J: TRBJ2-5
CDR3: CASSDGTSGPKTQYF
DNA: TGTGCCAGCAGTGATGGGACTAGCGGTCCAAAGACCCAGTACTTC

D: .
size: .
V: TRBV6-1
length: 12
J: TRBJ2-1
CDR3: CASSSVNGEQVF
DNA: TGTGCCAGCAGCTCGGTGAATGGGGAGCAGGTCTTC

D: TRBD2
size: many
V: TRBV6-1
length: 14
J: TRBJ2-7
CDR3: CASSVGLSLYEQYF
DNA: TGTGCCAGCAGTGTGGGACTATCACTCTACGAGCAGTACTTC

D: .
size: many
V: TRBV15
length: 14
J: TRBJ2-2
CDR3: CATRTPTNTGELFF
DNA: TGTGCCACTAGGACTCCGACGAACACCGGGGAGCTGTTTTTT

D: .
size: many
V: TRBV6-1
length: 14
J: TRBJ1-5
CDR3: CASSPHGLAQPQHF
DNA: TGTGCCAGCAGCCCCCACGGGCTGGCTCAGCCCCAGCATTTT

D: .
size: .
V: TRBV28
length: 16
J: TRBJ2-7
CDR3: CASSPGRFGKTYEQYF
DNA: TGTGCCAGCAGCCCGGGCAGATTTGGTAAGACCTACGAGCAGTACTTC

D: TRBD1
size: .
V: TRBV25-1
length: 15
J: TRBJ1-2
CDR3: CASSEPPGQGGGYTF
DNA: TGTGCCAGCAGTGAACCTCCGGGACAGGGAGGTGGCTACACCTTC

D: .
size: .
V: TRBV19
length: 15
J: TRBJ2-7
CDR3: CASSAGGFSSYEQYF
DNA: TGTGCCAGTAGCGCGGGCGGTTTCAGCTCCTACGAGCAGTACTTC

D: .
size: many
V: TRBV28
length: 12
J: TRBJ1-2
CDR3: CASTTGGKGYTF
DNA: TGTGCCAGCACCACCGGTGGGAAAGGCTACACCTTC

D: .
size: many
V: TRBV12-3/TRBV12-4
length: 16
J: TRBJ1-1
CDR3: CASSLASRGRHTEAFF
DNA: TGTGCCAGCAGTTTAGCATCGAGGGGCCGGCACACTGAAGCTTTCTTT

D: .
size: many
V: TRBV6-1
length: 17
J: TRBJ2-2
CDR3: CASSEYPGGRGPGELFF
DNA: TGTGCCAGCAGTGAATACCCGGGGGGCAGGGGACCCGGGGAGCTGTTTTTT

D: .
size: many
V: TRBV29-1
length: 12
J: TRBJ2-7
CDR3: CSVVTGIHEQYF
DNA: TGCAGCGTTGTAACAGGGATCCACGAGCAGTACTTC